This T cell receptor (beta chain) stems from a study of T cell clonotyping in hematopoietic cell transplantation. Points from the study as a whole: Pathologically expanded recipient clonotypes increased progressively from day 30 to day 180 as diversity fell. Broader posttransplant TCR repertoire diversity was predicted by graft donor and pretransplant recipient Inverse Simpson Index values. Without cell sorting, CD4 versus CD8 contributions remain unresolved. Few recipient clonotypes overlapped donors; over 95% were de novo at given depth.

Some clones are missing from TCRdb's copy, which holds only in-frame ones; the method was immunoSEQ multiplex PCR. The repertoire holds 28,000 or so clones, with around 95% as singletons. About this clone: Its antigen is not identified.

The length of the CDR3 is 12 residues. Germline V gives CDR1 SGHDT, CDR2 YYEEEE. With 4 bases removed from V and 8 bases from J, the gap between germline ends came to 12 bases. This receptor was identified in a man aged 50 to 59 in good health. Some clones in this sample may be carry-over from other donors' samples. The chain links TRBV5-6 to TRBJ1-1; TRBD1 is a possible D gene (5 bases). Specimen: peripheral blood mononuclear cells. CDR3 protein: CASSPFSGEAFF. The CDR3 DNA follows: TGTGCCAGCAGCCCATTCTCAGGGGAAGCTTTCTTT.